This T cell receptor beta chain was sequenced for a study of T cells in Graves' hyperthyroidism and ophthalmopathy. General study results and limits: Progression to ophthalmopathy was predicted a median of approximately seven months early.

Each ophthalmopathy patient scored at least 3 on the Clinical Activity Score and at least 4 on NOSPECS grade, with duration under 3 months. Patients showing uncontrolled infection, other autoimmune disease, pregnancy or lactation were ineligible. Based on clinical symptoms, serum thyroxine and TRAb, thyroid ultrasound and orbital computed tomography, diagnoses were reached. Of note for this clonotype: No antigen is known for it.

From RNA transcripts, TCR beta CDR3 regions were amplified. First-round RT-PCR targeting the TCR CDR3 was performed with the HTBI primer set. Using its own MiXCR run on the multiplex PCR reads, TCRdb lists one record per CDR3 protein. Seen here are over 400,000 distinct CDR3 sequences, under 25% observed once, and the top ten hold approximately 49%. The V and J ends lost 3 bases and 6 bases, in that order; junction bases with no gene match: 6. The germline CDR1 and CDR2 sequences are DFQATT and SNEGSKA (reference sequence). This CDR3 region has 15 residues. The sample taken for sequencing was blood. This TCR was recovered from a woman in her sixties or seventies with Graves' ophthalmopathy. This chain joins TRBV20-1 and TRBJ1-5; 12 nucleotides agree with TRBD1. The DNA for the CDR3 is TGCAGTGCTAGGTCGGGGACAGGGGGCGTTCAGCCCCAGCATTTT. This sequence encodes CSARSGTGGVQPQHF.